What follows are 7 T cell receptor beta chains derived from one specimen sequenced in a study of shared clonotypes between healthy human individuals. As defined, naive CD8 cells were CD45RO-negative and positively selected for CCR7, with terminally differentiated effector memory CD45RA+ cells excluded. Produced via immunoSEQ multiplex PCR; TCRdb's table is partial and in-frame only. The repertoire consists of about 650,000 clones, with roughly 96% occurring once and the leading ten covering approximately 0.1%. Sequencing was carried out using naive CD8+ T cells sorted from blood. The receptors stem from a woman in her 30s in good health.

The chain joins TRBV30 to TRBJ2-1; D gene uncertain. The CDR3 sequence is 13 residues long. Germline V gene lookup returns CDR1 GTSNPN and CDR2 SVGIG (reference sequence). The ends were cut back, 1 base at V and 6 bases at J, with 10 bases in the middle. The CDR3 reads CAWSGSRVNEQFF. CDR3 DNA: TGTGCCTGGAGTGGGAGTAGGGTCAATGAGCAGTTCTTC.

This rearrangement joins TRBV10-3 to TRBJ1-2, with a tentative D call TRBD1 (6 bases). Germline CDR1 and CDR2: ENHRY and SYGVKD. The CDR3 totals 15 residues. The ends were cut back, 4 bases at V and 4 bases at J, with 16 bases in the middle. The CDR3 region has the DNA TGTGCCATCAGTGGAATACAGGGCATAGGCTATGGCTACACCTTC. This gives the protein CAISGIQGIGYGYTF.

This clone was seen a single time. V and J are TRBV6-5 and TRBJ1-4; D call uncertain. With 4 bases removed from V and 0 bases from J, the gap between germline ends came to 9 bases. Germline CDR1 reads MNHEY; CDR2 reads SVGAGI. This CDR3 contains 15 residues. The CDR3 here is CASSSTVTTNEKLFF. The CDR3 DNA reads TGTGCCAGCAGTTCGACGGTAACAACTAATGAAAAACTGTTTTTT.

This clone was seen just once. The chain couples TRBV27 to TRBJ1-1, with D perhaps matching TRBD1 (6 bases). This CDR3 has 11 amino acids. The germline V and J ends were trimmed by 3 bases and 11 bases, with 10 bases remaining between them. Germline assignment: CDR1 MNHEY and CDR2 SMNVEV (reference sequence). CDR3 DNA: TGTGCCAGCAGTTTCCAGGGGACGGCTTTCTTT. It translates to CASSFQGTAFF.

The chain carries TRBV27 and TRBJ2-1; possible D gene TRBD1, 5 bases. This CDR3 is built from 17 residues. CDR1 MNHEY and CDR2 SMNVEV come from the germline V gene (reference sequence). The V end lost 4 bases, the J end lost 6 bases, and 22 bases lay between the germline ends. The CDR3 DNA reads as TGTGCCAGCAGTTGGAGTCCGGGCCCCAGGGTAGGCAATGAGCAGTTCTTC. Residues: CASSWSPGPRVGNEQFF.

The chain employs TRBV2 and TRBJ2-1; 7 bases agree with TRBD2. Losses at the gene ends were 6 bases for V and 3 bases for J; bases not matched to a gene: 14. Per germline, CDR1 SNHLY and CDR2 FYNNEI. This CDR3 has 17 amino acids. This CDR3 reads CASRYALAELNYNEQFF. In DNA form, the CDR3 reads TGTGCCAGCAGATACGCTCTAGCGGAACTAAACTACAATGAGCAGTTCTTC.

The chain couples TRBV29-1 to TRBJ1-1; D gene uncertain. CDR3 length: 12 amino acids. V was clipped by 5 bases and J by 5 bases, with 12 bases between them. CDR1 is SQVTM and CDR2 is ANQGSEA in the germline V gene. The CDR3 region is CSVTGPITEAFF. The CDR3 bases are TGCAGCGTTACCGGGCCGATTACTGAAGCTTTCTTT.